A single sample gave rise to the 2 T cell receptor beta chains below, sequenced in a study of regulatory T cells in long-lasting Graves disease. Time point indicated: newly diagnosed GD, antithyroid drugs for less than 3 months. The TCR library was made from RNA extracted from PBMCs. Both iRepertoire HTBI primers and Arm-PCR of CDR3 regions were used to build the TCR beta libraries. TCRdb redid the calling of the multiplex PCR reads with MiXCR, one entry per CDR3 protein. Of around 360,000 distinct CDR3 sequences listed, 15% to 20% were seen once; the top ten hold 20% to 25%. The same sample was also used in a study of T cells in Graves' hyperthyroidism and ophthalmopathy.

The sample in question was peripheral blood mononuclear cells (PBMCs), obtained at new diagnosis, from a patient treated with antithyroid drugs. These TCRs come from a woman aged 18-29 years with Graves disease.

This clonotype was seen many times. The gene calls are TRBV2 and TRBJ2-7, with 12 bases identical to TRBD1. The CDR3 is 16 amino acids. V shed 8 bases, J shed 4 bases, and the junction held 12 bases outside the gene matches. The germline V gene encodes CDR1 SNHLY and CDR2 FYNNEI. CDR3 sequence (DNA): TGTGCCAGCGTTAAACAGCCGGGACAGGGGGCATACGAGCAGTACTTC. Protein: CASVKQPGQGAYEQYF.

This clonotype was seen repeatedly, ten times or more. The chain couples TRBV7-9 to TRBJ2-3; TRBD1 matches 11 bases. V lost 10 bases, J lost 3 bases, and 12 bases stayed unmatched. Germline-derived CDR1 and CDR2 are SEHNR and FQNEAQ (reference sequence). The CDR3 has 16 amino acids. The CDR3 sequence is CAILDRGLGWTDTQYF. The CDR3 region has the DNA TGTGCCATCCTGGACAGGGGGCTTGGATGGACAGATACGCAGTATTTT.